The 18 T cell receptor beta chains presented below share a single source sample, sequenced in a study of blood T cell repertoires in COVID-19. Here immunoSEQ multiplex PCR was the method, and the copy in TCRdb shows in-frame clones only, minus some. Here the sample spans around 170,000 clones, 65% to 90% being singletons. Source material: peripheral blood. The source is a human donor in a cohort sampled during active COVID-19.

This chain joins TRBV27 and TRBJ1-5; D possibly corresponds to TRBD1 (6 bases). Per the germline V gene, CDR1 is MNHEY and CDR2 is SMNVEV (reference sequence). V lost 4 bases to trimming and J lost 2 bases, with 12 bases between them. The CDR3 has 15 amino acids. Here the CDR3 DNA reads TGTGCCAGCAGTTCGCCCGCAGGGGGCAATCAGCCCCAGCATTTT. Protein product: CASSSPAGGNQPQHF.

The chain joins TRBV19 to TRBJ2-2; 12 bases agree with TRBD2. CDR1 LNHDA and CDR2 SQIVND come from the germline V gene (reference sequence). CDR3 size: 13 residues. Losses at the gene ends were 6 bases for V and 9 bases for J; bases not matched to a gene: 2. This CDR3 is CASRTSGSRELFF. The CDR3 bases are TGTGCCAGTAGGACTAGCGGGAGCCGGGAGCTGTTTTTT.

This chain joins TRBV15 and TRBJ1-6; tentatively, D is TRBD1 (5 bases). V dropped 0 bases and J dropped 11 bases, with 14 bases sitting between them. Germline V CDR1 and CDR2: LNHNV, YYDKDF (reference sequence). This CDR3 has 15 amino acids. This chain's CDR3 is CATSRDGTHRPPLHF. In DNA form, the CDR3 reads TGTGCCACCAGCAGAGATGGGACTCATAGACCACCCCTCCACTTT.

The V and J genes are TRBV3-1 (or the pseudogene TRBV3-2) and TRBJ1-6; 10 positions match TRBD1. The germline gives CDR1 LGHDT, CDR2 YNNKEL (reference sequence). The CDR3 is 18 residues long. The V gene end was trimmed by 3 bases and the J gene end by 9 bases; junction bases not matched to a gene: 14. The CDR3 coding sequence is TGTGCCAGCAGCCACTTGTCCTCCGGGACAGGGGTACGTTCACCCCTCCACTTT. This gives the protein CASSHLSSGTGVRSPLHF.

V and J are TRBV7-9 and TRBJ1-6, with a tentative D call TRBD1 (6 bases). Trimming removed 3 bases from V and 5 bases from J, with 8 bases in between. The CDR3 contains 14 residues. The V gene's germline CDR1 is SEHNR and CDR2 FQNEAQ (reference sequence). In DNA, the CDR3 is TGTGCCAGCAGCTTGGACAGCAATAATTCACCCCTCCACTTT. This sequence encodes CASSLDSNNSPLHF.

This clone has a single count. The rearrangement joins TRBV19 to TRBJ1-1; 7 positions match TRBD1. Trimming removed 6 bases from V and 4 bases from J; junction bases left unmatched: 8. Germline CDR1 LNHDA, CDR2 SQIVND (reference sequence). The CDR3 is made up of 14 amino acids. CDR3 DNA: TGTGCCAGTAGGGAGGGGGCGCGGTTCACTGAAGCTTTCTTT. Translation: CASREGARFTEAFF.

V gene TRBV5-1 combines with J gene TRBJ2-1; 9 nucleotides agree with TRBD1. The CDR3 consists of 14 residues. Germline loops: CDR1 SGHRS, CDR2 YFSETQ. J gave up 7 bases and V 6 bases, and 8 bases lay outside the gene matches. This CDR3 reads CASNDRDRENEQFF. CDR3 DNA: TGCGCCAGCAATGACCGGGACAGGGAAAATGAGCAGTTCTTC.

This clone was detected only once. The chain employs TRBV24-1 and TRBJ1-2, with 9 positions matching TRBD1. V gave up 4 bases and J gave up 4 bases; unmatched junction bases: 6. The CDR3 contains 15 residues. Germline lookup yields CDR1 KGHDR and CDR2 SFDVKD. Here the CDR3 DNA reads TGTGCCACCAGTGACCTGGGACAGGGCGGCTATGGCTACACCTTC. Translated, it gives CATSDLGQGGYGYTF.

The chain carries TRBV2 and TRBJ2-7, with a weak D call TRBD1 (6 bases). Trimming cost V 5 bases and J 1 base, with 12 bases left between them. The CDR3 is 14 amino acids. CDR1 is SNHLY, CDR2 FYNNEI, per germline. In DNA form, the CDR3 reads TGTGCCAGCAGTCGGGACATCTCTTCCTACGAGCAGTACTTC. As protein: CASSRDISSYEQYF.

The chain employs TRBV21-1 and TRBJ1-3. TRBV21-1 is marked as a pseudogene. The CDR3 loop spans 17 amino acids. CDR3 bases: TGTGCCAGCAGCAAAGGGACCGCCGGGATATCTGGAAACACCATATATTTT. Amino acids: CASSKGTAGISGNTIYF.

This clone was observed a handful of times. CDR3 protein: CASVAGVNTGELFF. The DNA of the CDR3 is TGTGCCAGCGTAGCGGGAGTGAACACCGGGGAGCTGTTTTTT. This chain joins TRBV5-4 and TRBJ2-2; 9 nucleotides agree with TRBD2. This CDR3 contains 14 residues. Germline V gene sequence: CDR1 SGHNT, CDR2 YYREEE (reference sequence). The junction had 2 bases not matched to a gene; V was cut back by 7 bases and J by 1 base.

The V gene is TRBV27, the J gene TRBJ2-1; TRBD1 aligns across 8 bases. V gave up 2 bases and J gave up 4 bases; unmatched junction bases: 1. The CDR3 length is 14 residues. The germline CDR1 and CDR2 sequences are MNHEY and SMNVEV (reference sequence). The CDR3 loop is CASSLTGGYNEQFF. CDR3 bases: TGTGCCAGCAGTTTAACAGGGGGGTACAATGAGCAGTTCTTC.

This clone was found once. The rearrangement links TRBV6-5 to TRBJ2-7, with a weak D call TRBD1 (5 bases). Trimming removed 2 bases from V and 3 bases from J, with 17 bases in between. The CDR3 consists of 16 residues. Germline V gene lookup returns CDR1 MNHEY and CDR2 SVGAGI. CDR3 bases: TGTGCCAGCAGTTACGGGCACCAAGGACAAGGCTACGAGCAGTACTTC. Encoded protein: CASSYGHQGQGYEQYF.

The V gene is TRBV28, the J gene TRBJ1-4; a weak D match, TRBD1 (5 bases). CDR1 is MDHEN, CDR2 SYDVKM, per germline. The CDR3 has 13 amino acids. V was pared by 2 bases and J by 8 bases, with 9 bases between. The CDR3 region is CASSLQGLEKLFF. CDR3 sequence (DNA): TGTGCCAGCAGTTTACAGGGTTTGGAAAAACTGTTTTTT. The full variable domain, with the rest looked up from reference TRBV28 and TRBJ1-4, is DVKVTQSSRYLVKRTGEKVFLECVQDMDHENMFWYRQDPGLGLRLIYFSYDVKMKEKGDIPEGYSVSREKKERFSLILESASTNQTSMYLCASSLQGLEKLFFGSGTQLSVL.

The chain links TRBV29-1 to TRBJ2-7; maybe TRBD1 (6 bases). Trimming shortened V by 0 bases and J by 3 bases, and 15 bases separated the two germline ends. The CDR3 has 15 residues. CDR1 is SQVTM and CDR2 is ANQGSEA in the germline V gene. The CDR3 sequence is CSVEEVGRGFYEQYF. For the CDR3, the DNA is TGCAGCGTTGAAGAGGTGGGCAGGGGCTTCTACGAGCAGTACTTC.

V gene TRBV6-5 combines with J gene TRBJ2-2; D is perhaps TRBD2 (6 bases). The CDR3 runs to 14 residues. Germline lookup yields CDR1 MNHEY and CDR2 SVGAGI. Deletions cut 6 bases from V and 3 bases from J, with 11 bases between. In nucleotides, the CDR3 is TGTGCCAGCAGGCGGGACTTCTACACCGGGGAGCTGTTTTTT. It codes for CASRRDFYTGELFF.

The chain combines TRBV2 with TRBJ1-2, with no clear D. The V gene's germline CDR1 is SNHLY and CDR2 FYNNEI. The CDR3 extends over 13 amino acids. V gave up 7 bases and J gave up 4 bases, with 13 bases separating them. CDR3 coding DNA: TGTGCCAGCACCACGGGTGGCAGCTATGGCTACACCTTC. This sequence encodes CASTTGGSYGYTF.

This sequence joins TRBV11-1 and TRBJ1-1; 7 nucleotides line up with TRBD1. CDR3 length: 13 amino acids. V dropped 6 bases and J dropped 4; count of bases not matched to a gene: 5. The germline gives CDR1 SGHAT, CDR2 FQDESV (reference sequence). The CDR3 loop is CASSKQGTTEAFF. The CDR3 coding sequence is TGTGCCAGCAGTAAACAGGGGACCACTGAAGCTTTCTTT.